This T cell receptor beta chain stems from a study of blood T cell repertoires in COVID-19. Seattle enrolled patients during active infection and tracked them longitudinally. The V gene lost 4 bases and the J gene lost 1 base, with 9 bases spanning the gap. Germline CDR1 is SGHNT and CDR2 is YYREEE (reference sequence). This CDR3 region has 13 residues. Original methodology: Amplification of reference gene primers was used by the study to estimate nucleated cell counts. Sequencing was performed with immunoSEQ multiplex PCR; in TCRdb, only in-frame clones are kept and a portion is missing. D and trimming were read from the DNA, whereas the V and J calls and clone size are those reported in that table. Among approximately 300,000 clones, over 80% were seen once, and the ten largest hold 6.3%.

The J gene is TRBJ2-7, the V gene TRBV5-4; D not resolved. The sequencing input was peripheral blood. This clonotype was sampled from a woman between 45 and 65 years old with COVID-19, enrolled during active disease. The DNA for the CDR3 is TGTGCCAGCAGCCATGTTAGTTCCTACGAGCAGTACTTC. Translated: CASSHVSSYEQYF.